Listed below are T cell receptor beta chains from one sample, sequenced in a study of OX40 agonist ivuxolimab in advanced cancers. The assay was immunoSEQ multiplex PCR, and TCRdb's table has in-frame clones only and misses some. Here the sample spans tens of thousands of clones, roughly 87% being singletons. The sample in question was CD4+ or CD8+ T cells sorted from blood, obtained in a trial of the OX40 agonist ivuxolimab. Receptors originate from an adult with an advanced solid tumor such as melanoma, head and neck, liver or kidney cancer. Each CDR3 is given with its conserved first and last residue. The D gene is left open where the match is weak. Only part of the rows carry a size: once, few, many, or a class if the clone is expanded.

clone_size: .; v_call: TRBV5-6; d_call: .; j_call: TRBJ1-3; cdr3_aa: CASSRWDTGTGNTIYF; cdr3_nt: TGTGCCAGCAGCCGATGGGACACCGGCACTGGAAACACCATATATTTT
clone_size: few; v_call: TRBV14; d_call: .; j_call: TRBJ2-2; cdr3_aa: CASSRQGSGELFF; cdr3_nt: TGTGCCAGCAGCCGCCAGGGATCCGGGGAGCTGTTTTTT
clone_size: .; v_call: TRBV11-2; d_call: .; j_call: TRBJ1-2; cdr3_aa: CASSLDGTYGYTF; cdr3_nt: TGTGCCAGCAGCTTAGACGGGACCTATGGCTACACCTTC
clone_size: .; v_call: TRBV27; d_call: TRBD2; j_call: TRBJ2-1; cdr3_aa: CAGRRGLAGGWKNEQFF; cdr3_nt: TGTGCCGGCCGACGGGGGCTAGCGGGGGGCTGGAAAAATGAGCAGTTCTTC
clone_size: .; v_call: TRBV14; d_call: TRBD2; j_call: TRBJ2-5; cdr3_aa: CASSQTSGKETQYF; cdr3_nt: TGTGCCAGCAGCCAAACTAGCGGGAAAGAGACCCAGTACTTC
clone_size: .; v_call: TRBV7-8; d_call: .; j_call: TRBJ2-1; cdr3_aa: CASSLRRSSYNEQFF; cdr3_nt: TGTGCCAGCAGCTTGAGGAGGAGCTCCTACAATGAGCAGTTCTTC
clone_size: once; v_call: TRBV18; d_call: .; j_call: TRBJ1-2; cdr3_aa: CASSPPLPGGYTF; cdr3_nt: TGTGCCAGCTCACCACCCTTGCCGGGGGGCTACACCTTC
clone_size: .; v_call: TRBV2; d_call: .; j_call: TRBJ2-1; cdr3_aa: CASSGTSFNEQFF; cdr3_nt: TGTGCCAGCAGTGGCACTAGCTTCAATGAGCAGTTCTTC
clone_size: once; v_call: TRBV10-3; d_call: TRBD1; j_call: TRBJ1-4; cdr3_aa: CAISEDDRGKLFF; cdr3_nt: TGTGCCATCAGTGAGGACGACAGGGGGAAACTGTTTTTT
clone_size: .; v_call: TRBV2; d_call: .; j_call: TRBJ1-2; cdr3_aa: CASSEVGGAGGYTF; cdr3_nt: TGTGCCAGCAGTGAAGTTGGGGGGGCGGGAGGCTACACCTTC
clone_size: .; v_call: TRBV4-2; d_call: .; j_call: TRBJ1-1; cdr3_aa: CASSQVAENTEAFF; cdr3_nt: TGTGCCAGCAGCCAAGTAGCCGAGAACACTGAAGCTTTCTTT
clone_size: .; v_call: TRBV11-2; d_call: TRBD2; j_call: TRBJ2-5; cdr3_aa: CASSLDRGKRGGLETQYF; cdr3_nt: TGTGCCAGCAGCTTAGATCGAGGGAAGCGGGGGGGCCTAGAGACCCAGTACTTC
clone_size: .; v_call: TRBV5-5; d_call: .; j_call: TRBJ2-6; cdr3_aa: CASSSWGSGANVLTF; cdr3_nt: TGTGCCAGCAGCTCATGGGGCTCTGGGGCCAACGTCCTGACTTTC
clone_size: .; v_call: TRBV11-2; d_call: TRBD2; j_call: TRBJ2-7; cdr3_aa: CASSLDRRGAAYEQYF; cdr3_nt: TGTGCCAGCAGCTTAGATCGGCGGGGGGCCGCCTACGAGCAGTACTTC
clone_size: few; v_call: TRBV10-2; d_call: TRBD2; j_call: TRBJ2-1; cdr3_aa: CASKVGGASYNEQFF; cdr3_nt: TGCGCCAGCAAAGTCGGGGGGGCTTCCTACAATGAGCAGTTCTTC
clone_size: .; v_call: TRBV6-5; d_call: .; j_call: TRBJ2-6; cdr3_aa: CASKVRPSGANVLTF; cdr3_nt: TGTGCCAGCAAGGTCAGACCCTCTGGGGCCAACGTCCTGACTTTC
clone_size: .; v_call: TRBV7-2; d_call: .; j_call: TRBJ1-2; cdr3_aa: CASSLAQAPYGYTF; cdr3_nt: TGTGCCAGCAGCTTAGCACAGGCGCCCTATGGCTACACCTTC
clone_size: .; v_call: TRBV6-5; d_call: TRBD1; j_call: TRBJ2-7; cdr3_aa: CASSRQGQGVGEQYF; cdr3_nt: TGTGCCAGCAGTCGCCAGGGACAGGGAGTAGGCGAGCAGTACTTC
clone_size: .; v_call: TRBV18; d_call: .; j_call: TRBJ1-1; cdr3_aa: CASSPSGKNTEAFF; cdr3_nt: TGTGCCAGCTCACCAAGTGGCAAAAACACTGAAGCTTTCTTT
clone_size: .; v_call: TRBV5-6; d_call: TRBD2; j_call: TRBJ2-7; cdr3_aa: CASSLRGGDYYEQYF; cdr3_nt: TGTGCCAGCAGCTTGCGCGGGGGAGATTATTACGAGCAGTACTTC
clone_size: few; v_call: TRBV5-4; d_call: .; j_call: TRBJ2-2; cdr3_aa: CASSTLQGLAGELFF; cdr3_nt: TGTGCCAGCAGCACGCTACAGGGCCTTGCCGGGGAGCTGTTTTTT
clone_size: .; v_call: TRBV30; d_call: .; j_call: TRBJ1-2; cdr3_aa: CAWSTVEAGAYGYTF; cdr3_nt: TGTGCCTGGAGCACAGTGGAAGCAGGGGCCTATGGCTACACCTTC
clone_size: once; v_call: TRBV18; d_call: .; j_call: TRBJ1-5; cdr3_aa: CASSPRATNQPQHF; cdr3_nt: TGTGCCAGCTCGCCGCGGGCCACCAATCAGCCCCAGCATTTT
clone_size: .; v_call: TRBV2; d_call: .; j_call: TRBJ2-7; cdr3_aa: CASKGSGTEQYF; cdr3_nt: TGTGCCAGCAAGGGTTCAGGGACCGAGCAGTACTTC
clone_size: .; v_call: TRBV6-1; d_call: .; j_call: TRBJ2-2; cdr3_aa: CASSWTITGELFF; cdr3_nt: TGTGCCAGCAGCTGGACAATAACCGGGGAGCTGTTTTTT
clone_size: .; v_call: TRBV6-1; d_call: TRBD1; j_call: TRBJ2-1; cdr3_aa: CASRMPGTGYNEQFF; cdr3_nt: TGTGCCAGCAGGATGCCCGGGACAGGCTACAATGAGCAGTTCTTC
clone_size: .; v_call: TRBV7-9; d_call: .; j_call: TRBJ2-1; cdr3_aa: CASSPPRTGFGNEQFF; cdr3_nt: TGTGCCAGCAGCCCACCACGAACAGGGTTCGGGAATGAGCAGTTCTTC
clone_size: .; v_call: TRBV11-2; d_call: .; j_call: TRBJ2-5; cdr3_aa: CASSFNSGGGETQYF; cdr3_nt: TGTGCCAGCAGCTTCAATAGCGGTGGGGGGGAGACCCAGTACTTC
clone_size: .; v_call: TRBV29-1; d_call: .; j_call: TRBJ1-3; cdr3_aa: CSAWGNTIYF; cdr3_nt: TGCAGCGCCTGGGGGAACACCATATATTTT
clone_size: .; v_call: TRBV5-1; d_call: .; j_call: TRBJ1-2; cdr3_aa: CASSGSLNYGYTF; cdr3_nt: TGCGCCAGCAGCGGGTCCCTCAACTATGGCTACACCTTC
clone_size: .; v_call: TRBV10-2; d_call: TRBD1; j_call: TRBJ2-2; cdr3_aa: CASKGQGNTGELFF; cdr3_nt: TGCGCCAGCAAGGGACAGGGAAACACCGGGGAGCTGTTTTTT
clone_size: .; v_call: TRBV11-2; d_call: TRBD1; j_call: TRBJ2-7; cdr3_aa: CASRLRDETGGVFIDEQYF; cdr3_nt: TGTGCCAGCAGACTTCGGGATGAGACAGGGGGCGTTTTCATCGACGAGCAGTACTTC
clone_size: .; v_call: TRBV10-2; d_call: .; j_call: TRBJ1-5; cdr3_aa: CASSESRVISNQPQHF; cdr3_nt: TGCGCCAGCAGTGAGTCGAGGGTAATAAGCAATCAGCCCCAGCATTTT
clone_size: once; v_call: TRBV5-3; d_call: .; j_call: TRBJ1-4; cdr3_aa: CARSVGSESNEKLFF; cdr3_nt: TGTGCCAGAAGCGTGGGGTCGGAGTCTAATGAAAAACTGTTTTTT
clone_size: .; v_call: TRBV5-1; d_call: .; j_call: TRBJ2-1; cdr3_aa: CASSIESNEQFF; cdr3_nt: TGCGCCAGCAGTATTGAGAGCAATGAGCAGTTCTTC
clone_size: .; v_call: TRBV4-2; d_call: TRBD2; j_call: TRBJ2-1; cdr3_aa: CASSQDRTSREQFF; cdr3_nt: TGTGCCAGCAGCCAAGATCGGACTAGCCGTGAGCAGTTCTTC
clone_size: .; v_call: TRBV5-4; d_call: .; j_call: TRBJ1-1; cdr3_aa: CASSLALTSPEAFF; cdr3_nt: TGTGCCAGCAGCTTGGCCTTGACAAGCCCTGAAGCTTTCTTT
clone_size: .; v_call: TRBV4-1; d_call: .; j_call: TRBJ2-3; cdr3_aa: CASSQVNLISTDTQYF; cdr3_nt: TGCGCCAGCAGCCAAGTTAACTTAATTAGCACAGATACGCAGTATTTT
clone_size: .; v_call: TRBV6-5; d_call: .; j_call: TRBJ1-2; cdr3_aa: CASSRPGTDYGYTF; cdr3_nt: TGTGCCAGCAGCCGACCCGGCACGGACTATGGCTACACCTTC
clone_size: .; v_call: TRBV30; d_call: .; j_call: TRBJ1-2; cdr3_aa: CAWQRGWYGYTF; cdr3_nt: TGTGCCTGGCAACGAGGCTGGTATGGCTACACCTTC
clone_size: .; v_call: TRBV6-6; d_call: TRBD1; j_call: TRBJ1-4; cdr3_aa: CASMALRDRGEKLFF; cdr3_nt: TGTGCCAGCATGGCCCTCCGGGACAGGGGAGAAAAACTGTTTTTT
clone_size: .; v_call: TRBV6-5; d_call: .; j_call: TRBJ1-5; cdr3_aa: CASSWGTHQPQHF; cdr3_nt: TGTGCCAGCAGTTGGGGGACTCATCAGCCCCAGCATTTT
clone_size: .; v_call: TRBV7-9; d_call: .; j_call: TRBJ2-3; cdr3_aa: CASSSTTDTQYF; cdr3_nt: TGTGCCAGCAGCTCGACCACAGATACGCAGTATTTT
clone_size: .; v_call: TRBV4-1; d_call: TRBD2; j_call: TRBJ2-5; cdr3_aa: CASSRLAGGPETQYF; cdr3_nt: TGCGCCAGCAGCCGATTAGCGGGGGGCCCAGAGACCCAGTACTTC